A single sample is the source of the 4 T cell receptor beta chains below, sequenced in a study of shared clonotypes between healthy human individuals. The data were produced by immunoSEQ multiplex PCR, yet TCRdb's version contains in-frame clones alone and is incomplete. Here the sample spans approximately 350,000 clones, approximately 97% being singletons. Sequencing was performed on memory CD8+ T cells sorted from blood. Subset meaning: CD45RO+ cells pooled with CCR7-negative TemRA cells. The receptors here all came from a man aged 30 to 45 in good health.

J is TRBJ2-3 and V is TRBV6-5; TRBD2 matches 9 bases. The V and J ends lost 0 bases and 5 bases, in that order; junction bases with no gene match: 6. This CDR3 region has 16 residues. Germline values: CDR1 MNHEY, CDR2 SVGAGI. CDR3 in DNA: TGTGCCAGCAGTTACTCGATACGCGGGAGGGGAGATACGCAGTATTTT. As protein: CASSYSIRGRGDTQYF.

This clone was detected only a few times. The chain joins TRBV5-4 to TRBJ1-2, with 8 bases that match TRBD1. CDR3 size: 14 residues. Germline CDR1 reads SGHNT; CDR2 reads YYREEE (reference sequence). V trimming: 4 bases; J trimming: 2 bases; junction bases outside the gene matches: 4. This chain's CDR3 is CASSQRQGNYGYTF. CDR3 sequence (DNA): TGTGCCAGCAGCCAGAGACAGGGGAACTATGGCTACACCTTC.

The chain combines TRBV11-2 with TRBJ1-1, with 12 bases aligning to TRBD1. Germline V gene lookup returns CDR1 SGHAT and CDR2 FQNNGV. CDR3 length equals 16 residues. The V and J ends lost 5 bases and 5 bases, in that order; junction bases with no gene match: 9. The DNA for the CDR3 is TGTGCCAGCAGCGACCGGGACAGGGGGCGGAGGACTGAAGCTTTCTTT. Translated, it gives CASSDRDRGRRTEAFF.

J is TRBJ2-3 and V is TRBV6-5; possibly TRBD2 for D (5 bases). The CDR3 loop spans 13 amino acids. The ends were cut back, 6 bases at V and 4 bases at J, with 11 bases in the middle. Germline CDR1 is MNHEY and CDR2 is SVGAGI. The CDR3 here is CASREVGSDTQYF. In DNA, the CDR3 is TGTGCCAGCAGGGAGGTCGGTTCAGATACGCAGTATTTT.